Included here is one T cell receptor beta chain sequence, with context. What it recognizes is unknown. The identical CDR3 is also encoded by other nucleotide sequences in the sample. The data were obtained in a study of shared clonotypes between healthy human individuals. Notes on the study in general: Larger estimated richness was generally seen in naive subsets than in memory subsets.

Caucasian adults living in Nashville, Tennessee, provided all samples. A CD45RA-negative memory subset and a CD45RA+ naive subset were separated from the CD4+ cells. Assay: immunoSEQ multiplex PCR; the TCRdb copy retains only in-frame clones and omits some. Of roughly 2.2 million clones listed, more than 80% are singletons. The ends lost 3 bases at V and 3 bases at J; junction bases unmatched: 2. From germline, CDR1 is LNHDA and CDR2 SQIVND (reference sequence). The CDR3 covers 14 residues. The source of this sequence is a man in his late teens or twenties in good health. Some clones in this sample may be carry-over from other donors' samples. Sequenced material: naive CD4+ T cells from PBMCs. Noted subset: CD45RA+ positively selected. The genes are TRBV19 and TRBJ2-3, with 8 nucleotides matching TRBD1. CDR3 protein: CASSIQGATDTQYF. Here the CDR3 DNA reads TGTGCCAGTAGTATTCAGGGGGCTACAGATACGCAGTATTTT.